This entry lists 27 T cell receptor beta chains sequenced from one sample in a study of T cell responses to AZD1222 COVID-19 vaccine. Libraries were prepared by immunoSEQ multiplex PCR; TCRdb keeps only in-frame clonotypes and omits some of them. The table records around 150,000 clones, approximately 94% of them present only once. Sequencing used peripheral blood, obtained 28 days after the second AZD1222 dose. The receptor set was obtained from an adult who received the AZD1222 COVID-19 vaccine.

This CDR3 is CASRTRNTEAFF. The CDR3, as DNA: TGCGCCAGCAGGACAAGGAACACTGAAGCTTTCTTT. The chain carries TRBV10-2 and TRBJ1-1; D uncertain. This CDR3 has 12 residues. CDR1 and CDR2 from the germline V gene are WSHSY and SAAADI. Trimming took 6 bases from V and 1 from J, leaving 6 bases between them.

V is TRBV19 and J is TRBJ1-1; D unclear. CDR1 is LNHDA, CDR2 SQIVND, per germline (reference sequence). V shed 6 bases and J shed 2 bases, with 7 bases lying between them. The CDR3 spans 12 residues. The CDR3 bases are TGTGCCAGTAGGGAGGGTAACACTGAAGCTTTCTTT. Protein product: CASREGNTEAFF. Full variable domain (remainder filled in from reference TRBV19 and TRBJ1-1): DGGITQSPKYLFRKEGQNVTLSCEQNLNHDAMYWYRQDPGQGLRLIYYSQIVNDFQKGDIAEGYSVSREKKESFPLTVTSAQKNPTAFYLCASREGNTEAFFGQGTRLTVV.

The J gene is TRBJ2-3, the V gene TRBV27; 8 bases match TRBD1. The CDR3 covers 17 residues. The junction had 16 bases not matched to a gene; V was cut back by 8 bases and J by 3 bases. CDR1 is MNHEY, CDR2 SMNVEV, per germline (reference sequence). The CDR3, as DNA: TGTGCCAGCGGACCCACTATGACAGGGGTGTATACAGATACGCAGTATTTT. Encoded protein: CASGPTMTGVYTDTQYF.

CDR3 in DNA: TGTGCCAGCAGCTCAGGACAGCCCAACTCTGGAAACACCATATATTTT. This codes for CASSSGQPNSGNTIYF. V gene TRBV7-9 combines with J gene TRBJ1-3, with D tentatively TRBD1 (6 bases). V was clipped by 4 bases and J by 0 bases, with 13 bases between them. CDR3 length: 16 amino acids. CDR1 and CDR2 from the germline V gene are SEHNR and FQNEAQ (reference sequence).

J is TRBJ2-1 and V is TRBV21-1; the DNA was not compared with TRBD1, the D call given in the table. TRBV21-1 constitutes a pseudogene. The CDR3 contains 16 residues. The DNA of the CDR3 is TGTGCCAGCAGCAAAGTGGGGACAGGGGTCTACAATGAGCAGTTCTTC. Amino acid sequence: CASSKVGTGVYNEQFF.

This clone was seen a few times. The rearrangement links TRBV2 to TRBJ2-2, with D hard to call. Per germline, CDR1 SNHLY and CDR2 FYNNEI. The CDR3 is made up of 12 amino acids. V lost 5 bases and J 5 bases, leaving 6 bases between the germline ends. CDR3 protein: CASSRTTGELFF. The CDR3 DNA follows: TGTGCCAGCAGTCGGACGACCGGGGAGCTGTTTTTT. The whole variable domain, remainder taken from reference TRBV2 and TRBJ2-2, is EPEVTQTPSHQVTQMGQEVILRCVPISNHLYFYWYRQILGQKVEFLVSFYNNEISEKSEIFDDQFSVERPDGSNFTLKIRSTKLEDSAMYFCASSRTTGELFFGEGSRLTVL.

This rearrangement joins TRBV6-6 to TRBJ1-2; 9 bases fit TRBD1. The CDR3 runs 13 residues. Losses at the gene ends were 5 bases for V and 8 bases for J; bases not matched to a gene: 6. CDR1 is MNHNY and CDR2 is SVGAGI in the germline V gene (reference sequence). The CDR3 DNA reads TGTGCCAGCAGTCACAAGACAGGGGGGGGCTACACCTTC. Encoded protein: CASSHKTGGGYTF.

This clone occurred once. The chain couples TRBV5-4 to TRBJ1-6; 9 bases match TRBD1. CDR3 size: 15 residues. Germline-derived CDR1 and CDR2 are SGHNT and YYREEE (reference sequence). J lost 6 bases, V lost 4 bases, and 5 bases had no gene match. Written as DNA, the CDR3 is TGTGCCAGCAGCCGGACAGGGGCGGTTAATTCACCCCTCCACTTT. It codes for CASSRTGAVNSPLHF.

The genes are TRBV6-5 and TRBJ2-7; maybe TRBD2 (5 bases). The CDR3 covers 14 residues. CDR1 is MNHEY, CDR2 SVGAGI, per germline. V dropped 2 bases and J dropped 6 bases, with 14 bases sitting between them. The CDR3 loop reads CASSYGLEGREQYF. The CDR3 coding sequence is TGTGCCAGCAGTTACGGGCTAGAGGGTCGCGAGCAGTACTTC.

V is TRBV19 and J is TRBJ1-1; D gene ambiguous. CDR3 size: 12 residues. Trimming pared 6 bases from V and 2 bases from J, leaving 7 bases between. CDR1 is LNHDA and CDR2 is SQIVND in the germline V gene (reference sequence). The CDR3 reads CASRGRNTEAFF. CDR3 nucleotide sequence: TGTGCCAGTAGGGGCAGAAACACTGAAGCTTTCTTT.

The rearrangement uses TRBV5-1 and TRBJ1-2, with D uncertain. In germline, CDR1 is SGHRS, CDR2 YFSETQ. The CDR3 sequence is 14 residues long. Trimming pared 0 bases from V and 0 bases from J, leaving 6 bases between. The CDR3: CASSLVASNYGYTF. For the CDR3, the DNA is TGCGCCAGCAGCTTGGTGGCATCTAACTATGGCTACACCTTC.

This chain joins TRBV28 and TRBJ2-1; no reliable D call. The V end lost 8 bases, the J end lost 6 bases, and 11 bases lay between the germline ends. This CDR3 has 12 amino acids. Germline loops: CDR1 MDHEN, CDR2 SYDVKM. DNA of the CDR3: TGTGCCAGCGGCCGAGGAATCAATGAGCAGTTCTTC. This sequence encodes CASGRGINEQFF.

This clone has a single count. The chain recombines TRBV19 with TRBJ2-7, with 7 bases matching TRBD1. Germline lookup yields CDR1 LNHDA and CDR2 SQIVND (reference sequence). With 2 bases clipped from V and 2 bases from J, the junction kept 3 bases outside the gene matches. The CDR3 totals 14 residues. This CDR3 is CASSIRGQTYEQYF. The CDR3 region has the DNA TGTGCCAGTAGTATAAGGGGACAGACCTACGAGCAGTACTTC.

The chain combines TRBV12-3 or TRBV12-4 with TRBJ2-1, with D uncertain. The CDR3 runs 12 residues. V lost 6 bases and J 6 bases, leaving 9 bases between the germline ends. The CDR3 loop reads CASSSMGNEQFF. The CDR3 DNA reads TGTGCCAGCAGCTCTATGGGCAATGAGCAGTTCTTC.

This clone has a single count. The V and J genes are TRBV6-5 and TRBJ1-3; D is possibly TRBD1 (6 bases). CDR3 length equals 15 residues. The germline V gene has CDR1 MNHEY and CDR2 SVGAGI. V lost 3 bases and J 4 bases, leaving 13 bases between the germline ends. DNA of the CDR3: TGTGCCAGCAGTTATCTGGGGGCCCGGGGAAACACCATATATTTT. It specifies CASSYLGARGNTIYF.

DNA of the CDR3: TGTGCCAGCAGTTTGGCGCTCCCCACAGATACGCAGTATTTT. This sequence encodes CASSLALPTDTQYF. The chain uses TRBV28 and TRBJ2-3; D gene uncertain. The CDR3 consists of 14 residues. V lost 3 bases and J lost 2, with 9 bases in between. Germline-derived CDR1 and CDR2 are MDHEN and SYDVKM.

Concerning this clone: Other DNA sequences in this sample translate to the same CDR3. The chain combines TRBV7-9 with TRBJ1-2; D not resolved. Germline assignment: CDR1 SEHNR and CDR2 FQNEAQ (reference sequence). The V and J ends lost 0 bases and 0 bases respectively, with 2 bases between them. The CDR3 is made up of 13 amino acids. The DNA of the CDR3 is TGTGCCAGCAGCTTAGCAGCTAACTATGGCTACACCTTC. It is translated as CASSLAANYGYTF.

J is TRBJ2-3 and V is TRBV4-1; no reliable D call. The CDR3 spans 13 residues. V lost 4 bases and J 6 bases, leaving 11 bases between the germline ends. Germline CDR1 and CDR2: MGHRA and YSYEKL. For the CDR3, the DNA is TGCGCCAGCAGCCCAGGTCCTGAGGATACGCAGTATTTT. It is translated as CASSPGPEDTQYF.

This chain joins TRBV2 and TRBJ1-1; D is undetermined. The CDR3 is 16 residues long. The germline V gene encodes CDR1 SNHLY and CDR2 FYNNEI. The ends were cut back, 3 bases at V and 1 base at J, with 15 bases in the middle. The CDR3 reads CASSELGSSRNTEAFF. The CDR3 bases are TGTGCCAGCAGTGAGTTAGGATCTAGCAGGAACACTGAAGCTTTCTTT.

The rearrangement uses TRBV19 and TRBJ1-2; possibly TRBD1 for D (5 bases). V was clipped by 2 bases and J by 5 bases, with 9 bases between them. Germline CDR1 LNHDA, CDR2 SQIVND (reference sequence). The CDR3 length is 13 residues. The chain's CDR3 is CASSIKGRYGYTF. Here the CDR3 DNA reads TGTGCCAGTAGTATAAAGGGGCGATATGGCTACACCTTC. Using reference TRBV19 and TRBJ1-2 for the parts outside the CDR3, the full variable domain is DGGITQSPKYLFRKEGQNVTLSCEQNLNHDAMYWYRQDPGQGLRLIYYSQIVNDFQKGDIAEGYSVSREKKESFPLTVTSAQKNPTAFYLCASSIKGRYGYTFGSGTRLTVV.

This chain uses TRBV19 with TRBJ1-5; D is ambiguous. The CDR3 has 13 amino acids. CDR1 is LNHDA, CDR2 SQIVND, per germline (reference sequence). V was cut by 6 bases and J by 4 bases, with 10 bases left in between. The chain's CDR3 is CASREAWNQPQHF. The CDR3 nucleotides are TGTGCCAGTAGGGAGGCGTGGAATCAGCCCCAGCATTTT.

The rearrangement uses TRBV18 and TRBJ1-1, with D possibly being TRBD1 (5 bases). The CDR3 length is 14 residues. Germline CDR1 and CDR2: KGHSH and LQKENI. The germline V and J ends were trimmed by 0 bases and 0 bases, with 5 bases remaining between them. CDR3 coding DNA: TGTGCCAGCTCACCACCGACAGTGAACACTGAAGCTTTCTTT. Amino acid sequence: CASSPPTVNTEAFF.

V usage is TRBV7-6 and J usage is TRBJ2-2; D is unresolved. Deletions cut 3 bases from V and 6 bases from J, with 11 bases between. The V gene's germline CDR1 is SGHVS and CDR2 FNYEAQ. CDR3 length: 14 residues. DNA for the CDR3: TGTGCCAGCAGCTTGGGAACAATAGCCGGGGAGCTGTTTTTT. Translation: CASSLGTIAGELFF.

With regard to this clone: Relative to the germline gene, one junction end is altered; a read error may explain this. V usage is TRBV7-9 and J usage is TRBJ2-3; 8 nucleotides match TRBD2. Germline CDR1 is SEHNR and CDR2 is FQNEAQ (reference sequence). CDR3 size: 15 residues. CDR3: CASSVAGLQADTQYF. The CDR3 DNA follows: TGTGCCAGCAGCGTAGCGGGATTGCAGGCAGATACGCAGTATTTT. Combining the CDR3 with reference TRBV7-9 and TRBJ2-3 gives the whole variable domain DTGVSQNPRHKITKRGQNVTFRCDPISEHNRLYWYRQTLGQGPEFLTYFQNEAQLEKSRLLSDRFSAERPKGSFSTLEIQRTEQGDSAMYLCASSVAGLQADTQYFGPGTRLTVL.

The gene calls are TRBV7-9 and TRBJ2-2, with 10 bases aligning to TRBD1. The trim removed 5 bases at V and 3 bases at J, leaving 6 bases unmatched. This CDR3 region has 16 residues. Per germline, CDR1 SEHNR and CDR2 FQNEAQ (reference sequence). The CDR3 region is CASSPWDRGYTGELFF. DNA of the CDR3: TGTGCCAGCAGCCCATGGGACAGGGGATACACCGGGGAGCTGTTTTTT.

This clone was recorded only once. The rearrangement uses TRBV3-1 (or the pseudogene TRBV3-2) and TRBJ2-7; D is perhaps TRBD2 (6 bases). From germline, CDR1 is LGHDT and CDR2 YNNKEL (reference sequence). The CDR3 loop spans 13 amino acids. V was trimmed by 2 bases and J by 2 bases, leaving 7 bases between them. CDR3 region: CASSQRLAYEQYF. The CDR3 coding sequence is TGTGCCAGCAGCCAAAGACTAGCCTACGAGCAGTACTTC.

This clone was found once. The chain employs TRBV4-3 and TRBJ2-7; no reliable D call. The CDR3 is 13 residues long. V was shortened by 5 bases and J by 4 bases, with 12 bases between the two germline ends. The germline gives CDR1 LGHNA, CDR2 YSLEER. The CDR3 DNA reads TGCGCCAGCAGCGGGGAATCTGGGTACGAGCAGTACTTC. Translating it yields CASSGESGYEQYF.